This is a list of T cell receptor beta chains from one sample in a study of blood T cell repertoires in COVID-19. TCRdb's copy holds only in-frame clones and misses some; the assay was immunoSEQ multiplex PCR. Of 150,000 or so clones detected, 85% to 90% appear once; the ten largest clones hold around 15%. Sequencing input: peripheral blood. These receptors were obtained from a man aged 18 to 29 with COVID-19, enrolled during active disease. The CDR3 runs from the conserved cysteine through the conserved F or W. A D gene is named only where the DNA matches it firmly. Some rows have no size entry. The others give once, few or many, or a class for an expanded clone.

>TRBV7-2|16|-|once|TRBJ2-3
TGTGCCAGCAGCCACCCTTGGGGGGTTGGGGCAGATACGCAGTATTTT
CASSHPWGVGADTQYF
>TRBV5-4|14|TRBD1|-|TRBJ1-2
TGTGCCAGCAGCCTCCGGGACAGATGGGGGGGCTACACCTTC
CASSLRDRWGGYTF
>TRBV6-4|13|TRBD2|-|TRBJ2-2
TGTGCCAGCAGGAGTAGCGGGACGGGGGAGCTGTTTTTT
CASRSSGTGELFF
>TRBV7-9|14|-|-|TRBJ1-5
TGTGCCAGCAGTTTGGGGGGACCGAATCAGCCCCAGCATTTT
CASSLGGPNQPQHF
>TRBV11-3|17|TRBD1|-|TRBJ2-3
TGTGCCAGCAGCCTACAGGGGCCCGGGTCCGTAACAGATACGCAGTATTTT
CASSLQGPGSVTDTQYF
>TRBV3-1/TRBV3-2|11|-|-|TRBJ2-1
TGTGCCAGCAGCCGACTGCGGGTAACGTTCTTC
CASSRLRVTFF
>TRBV6-4|14|TRBD1|-|TRBJ2-3
TGTGCCAGCAGCGGGGACAGGTCGGCCGATACGCAGTATTTT
CASSGDRSADTQYF
>TRBV7-8|13|-|-|TRBJ2-7
TGTGCCAGCAGCTTAGGGCACAGTTACGAGCAGTACTTC
CASSLGHSYEQYF
>TRBV6-6|16|TRBD1|-|TRBJ1-5
TGTGCCAGCAGCACAGGGGGCTCCTATAGCAATCAGCCCCAGCATTTT
CASSTGGSYSNQPQHF
>TRBV2|14|TRBD1|-|TRBJ2-5
TGTGCCAGCAGTTACCGACAGGGGGCTTATGCCCAGTACTTC
CASSYRQGAYAQYF
>TRBV14|16|-|-|TRBJ2-5
TGTGCCAGCAGCCAATCGGCGGAGTTCCCTCAAGAGACCCAGTACTTC
CASSQSAEFPQETQYF
>TRBV5-6|14|-|-|TRBJ1-1
TGTGCCAGCAGCTTGGTGGGGCAGTCCACTGAAGCTTTCTTT
CASSLVGQSTEAFF
>TRBV6-4|16|-|-|TRBJ2-1
TGTGCCAGCAGTGACTCGGACGGGAGCTCCTACAATGAGCAGTTCTTC
CASSDSDGSSYNEQFF
>TRBV11-2|18|TRBD1|-|TRBJ2-7
TGTGCCAGCGGAGGGATATCCGGGACAGGGGTCTGGCCCTACGAGCAGTACTTC
CASGGISGTGVWPYEQYF
>TRBV20-1|15|TRBD2|-|TRBJ2-7
TGCAGTGCTAGTCGGGCCCTAGCGGGAGGCTACGAGCAGTACTTC
CSASRALAGGYEQYF
>TRBV28|14|TRBD2|-|TRBJ2-7
TGTGCCAGCAGGCCGGGACTAGTCTCTTATGAGCAGTACTTC
CASRPGLVSYEQYF
>TRBV4-1|15|TRBD2|-|TRBJ2-1
TGCGCCAGCAGCCAATCTCGGACTAGCGGGAGCGAGCAGTTCTTC
CASSQSRTSGSEQFF
>TRBV24-1|17|-|-|TRBJ2-3
TGTGCCACCAGTGATTACGACATGGGAGAATTCACAGATACGCAGTATTTT
CATSDYDMGEFTDTQYF
>TRBV18|17|-|-|TRBJ2-6
TGTGCCAGCTCACCTGTCGGGATAGTCGCTGGGGCCAACGTCCTGACTTTC
CASSPVGIVAGANVLTF
>TRBV4-3|15|-|-|TRBJ2-3
TGCGCCAGCAGCCAAGATCGGGATGGGGCAGATACGCAGTATTTT
CASSQDRDGADTQYF
>TRBV3-1/TRBV3-2|22|TRBD2|-|TRBJ2-2
TGTGCCAGCAGCCAAGATAGGTCTAGCGGATGTTTCCCGGGGGGTCGCAGCCGGGAGCTGTTTTTT
CASSQDRSSGCFPGGRSRELFF
>TRBV6-6|19|-|-|TRBJ1-6
TGTGCCAGCAGTCAACGCGCCCTCCGGGACATCCTCGCGAATTCACCCCTCCACTTT
CASSQRALRDILANSPLHF
>TRBV18|15|-|-|TRBJ2-4
TGTGCCAGCTCACATCAGGGGGGTTCCAAAAACATTCAGTACTTC
CASSHQGGSKNIQYF
>TRBV19|15|TRBD2|-|TRBJ2-7
TGTGCCAGTAGTATCAAGCGGGAGAGCGGCTACGAGCAGTACTTC
CASSIKRESGYEQYF
>TRBV18|15|TRBD1|once|TRBJ2-1
TGTGCCAGCTCCTGGCGGGACAGGGGCTACAATGAGCAGTTCTTC
CASSWRDRGYNEQFF
>TRBV11-3|13|-|-|TRBJ2-1
TGTGCCAGCAGCCCCGGGGGGCTGTATGAGCAGTTCTTC
CASSPGGLYEQFF
>TRBV28|14|-|-|TRBJ1-6
TGTGCCACACGGGTGGGGGGGGGCAACTCACCCCTCCACTTT
CATRVGGGNSPLHF
>TRBV28|16|TRBD1|-|TRBJ2-1
TGTGCCAGCAGTTTATCGGACAGGGGCTCCTACAATGAGCAGTTCTTC
CASSLSDRGSYNEQFF
>TRBV5-1|16|TRBD1|-|TRBJ2-7
TGCGCCAGCAGCAAACAACCGGGACAGGCATTTTACGAGCAGTACTTC
CASSKQPGQAFYEQYF
>TRBV29-1|20|TRBD2|-|TRBJ2-2
TGCAGCGTTGAAGATCTTCCAGGACTAGCGGGAGGTTCGAACACCGGGGAGCTGTTTTTT
CSVEDLPGLAGGSNTGELFF
>TRBV24-1|16|TRBD1|-|TRBJ2-5
TGTGCCACCAGTGGGACCCGAGGACAGGGTCAAGAGACCCAGTACTTC
CATSGTRGQGQETQYF
>TRBV19|16|TRBD2|-|TRBJ2-2
TGTGCCAGTAGTATAGGACTAGCGGGATACACCGGGGAGCTGTTTTTT
CASSIGLAGYTGELFF
>TRBV10-3|12|TRBD1|-|TRBJ1-2
TGTGCCATCAGTCAGGACAGGGATGGCTACACCTTC
CAISQDRDGYTF
>TRBV7-9|18|TRBD2|-|TRBJ2-1
TGTGCCAGCAGCCTCCACCGAGGGCTAGCGGGAGTTGGGAATGAGCAGTTCTTC
CASSLHRGLAGVGNEQFF
>TRBV11-3|16|-|-|TRBJ2-1
TGTGCCAGCAGTCCTGGCGGGGGCGCTTGGGCATCTGAGCAGTTCTTC
CASSPGGGAWASEQFF
>TRBV24-1|11|-|-|TRBJ2-1
TGTGCCACCCGGCAGGGCCCTTATGCGTTCTTC
CATRQGPYAFF
>TRBV6-5|13|-|-|TRBJ2-7
TGTGCCAGCAGTTACCGGGTGACCTACGAGCAGTACTTC
CASSYRVTYEQYF
>TRBV4-2|15|TRBD2|-|TRBJ2-1
TGTGCCAGCAGCCAAGGGACTAGTTATGTCAATGAGCAGTTCTTC
CASSQGTSYVNEQFF
>TRBV27|13|TRBD1|-|TRBJ1-2
TGTGCCAGCAGTCAGGGACAGGGACAAGGCTACACCTTC
CASSQGQGQGYTF
>TRBV27|17|TRBD2|-|TRBJ2-1
TGTGCCAGCAGTCCCCGGACTAGCGGGACCCCCTACAATGAGCAGTTCTTC
CASSPRTSGTPYNEQFF
>TRBV27|14|TRBD2|-|TRBJ2-7
TGTGCCAGCAGTTCTCTAGCGGGAGGGAGGGAGCAGTACTTC
CASSSLAGGREQYF
>TRBV24-1|14|TRBD2|-|TRBJ2-1
TGTGCCACCTCAGCCGGGACTAAGCTCAATGAGCAGTTCTTC
CATSAGTKLNEQFF
>TRBV7-6|15|TRBD2|-|TRBJ2-1
TGTGCCAGCAGCTTATTCCTAGCGGGAGACAATGAGCAGTTCTTC
CASSLFLAGDNEQFF
>TRBV4-3|17|TRBD2|-|TRBJ2-3
TGCGCCAGCAGCCAAGTCCCTAGCGGGAGGAGAACAGATACGCAGTATTTT
CASSQVPSGRRTDTQYF
>TRBV28|12|-|-|TRBJ1-5
TGTGCCAGCAGTCCTATTAATCAGCCCCAGCATTTT
CASSPINQPQHF
>TRBV11-3|16|-|-|TRBJ2-2
TGTGCCAGCAGCTTAGGGGGCGGGGCGAACACCGGGGAGCTGTTTTTT
CASSLGGGANTGELFF
>TRBV5-4|20|TRBD2|-|TRBJ2-3
TGTGCCAGCAGCCCCAGGGGGGCTAGCGGGAGACGACGTGGCACAGATACGCAGTATTTT
CASSPRGASGRRRGTDTQYF
>TRBV6-2/TRBV6-3|12|-|once|TRBJ2-7
TGTGCCAGCAGCTTTGTCCTACGAGAGCAGTACTTC
CASSFVLREQYF
>TRBV4-3|19|TRBD2|-|TRBJ2-2
TGCGCCAGCAGCCGCGGGACTAGCGGGGACTTCGCGAACACCGGGGAGCTGTTTTTT
CASSRGTSGDFANTGELFF
>TRBV27|14|-|-|TRBJ1-5
TGTGCCAGCCGTTTGACAGGAGACAATCAGCCCCAGCATTTT
CASRLTGDNQPQHF
>TRBV10-3|13|TRBD1|-|TRBJ2-1
TGTGCCACCTTGGGGCAGGGGGTCGATGAGCAGTTCTTC
CATLGQGVDEQFF
>TRBV6-5|15|TRBD1|once|TRBJ1-2
TGTGCCAGCAGTTACCGGAGGGGGCGGAACTATGGCTACACCTTC
CASSYRRGRNYGYTF
>TRBV19|14|-|once|TRBJ2-5
TGTGCCAGTAGTATCGTGGCAGGAGGAGAGACCCAGTACTTC
CASSIVAGGETQYF
>TRBV4-1|15|-|-|TRBJ2-7
TGCGCCAGCAGCCAAGTGGCAGGGGGGCCCTACGAGCAGTACTTC
CASSQVAGGPYEQYF
>TRBV2|17|TRBD2|-|TRBJ2-7
TGTGCCAGCAGTCCTGAGATAGCGGGAGGGTCCTTACGGGAGCAGTACTTC
CASSPEIAGGSLREQYF
>TRBV24-1|15|TRBD1|once|TRBJ2-7
TGTGCCACCAGTGACCGGACAGGGCCAACGTACGAGCAGTACTTC
CATSDRTGPTYEQYF
>TRBV19|16|TRBD1|-|TRBJ2-2
TGTGCCAGTAGTATAGCAAGGGGGCTGGACACCGGGGAGCTGTTTTTT
CASSIARGLDTGELFF